The 2 T cell receptor beta chains presented below share a single source sample, sequenced in a study of T cell repertoires in cytomegalovirus infection. TCRdb ran MiXCR on the reads and lists one entry per CDR3 protein. The profile shows about 600,000 distinct CDR3 sequences, less than 25% of them singletons. Specimen: CD8+ T cells from PBMCs. The receptors derive from a human donor in good health (CMV status not recorded). Some clones in this sample may be carry-over from other donors' samples.

The rearrangement uses TRBV2 and TRBJ2-2; 9 nucleotides align to TRBD1. The CDR3 has 14 residues. CDR1 is SNHLY and CDR2 is FYNNEI in the germline V gene. J was trimmed by 7 bases and V by 5 bases; bases with no gene match: 5. In DNA, the CDR3 is TGTGCCAGCAGTCTACAGGGGGCAAACGGGGAGCTGTTTTTT. Amino acid sequence: CASSLQGANGELFF.

This clonotype occurred a few times. The chain carries TRBV28 and TRBJ2-1, with 11 bases that match TRBD2. Trimming cost V 3 bases and J 0 bases; bases outside gene matches: 10. The CDR3 loop spans 19 amino acids. Germline V gene data show CDR1 as MDHEN and CDR2 as SYDVKM. The CDR3 nucleotides read TGTGCCAGCAGTTTCCTCTTAGCGGGGGGGCTCACCTCCTACAATGAGCAGTTCTTC. Its protein is CASSFLLAGGLTSYNEQFF. The entire variable domain, with the rest obtained from reference TRBV28 and TRBJ2-1, is as follows: DVKVTQSSRYLVKRTGEKVFLECVQDMDHENMFWYRQDPGLGLRLIYFSYDVKMKEKGDIPEGYSVSREKKERFSLILESASTNQTSMYLCASSFLLAGGLTSYNEQFFGPGTRLTVL.